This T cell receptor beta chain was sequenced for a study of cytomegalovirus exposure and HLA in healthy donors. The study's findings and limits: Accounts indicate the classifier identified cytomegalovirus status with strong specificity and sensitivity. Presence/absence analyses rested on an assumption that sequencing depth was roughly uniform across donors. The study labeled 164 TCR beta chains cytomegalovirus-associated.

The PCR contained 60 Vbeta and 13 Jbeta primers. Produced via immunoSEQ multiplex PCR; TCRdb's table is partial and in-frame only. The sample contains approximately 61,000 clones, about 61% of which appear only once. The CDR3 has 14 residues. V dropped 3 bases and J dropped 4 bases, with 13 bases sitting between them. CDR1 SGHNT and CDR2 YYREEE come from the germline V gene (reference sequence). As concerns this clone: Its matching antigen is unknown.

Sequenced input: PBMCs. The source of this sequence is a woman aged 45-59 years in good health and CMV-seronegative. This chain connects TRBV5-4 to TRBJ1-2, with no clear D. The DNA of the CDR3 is TGTGCCAGCAGCTCTACCGGACGGGGCTATGGCTACACCTTC. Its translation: CASSSTGRGYGYTF.